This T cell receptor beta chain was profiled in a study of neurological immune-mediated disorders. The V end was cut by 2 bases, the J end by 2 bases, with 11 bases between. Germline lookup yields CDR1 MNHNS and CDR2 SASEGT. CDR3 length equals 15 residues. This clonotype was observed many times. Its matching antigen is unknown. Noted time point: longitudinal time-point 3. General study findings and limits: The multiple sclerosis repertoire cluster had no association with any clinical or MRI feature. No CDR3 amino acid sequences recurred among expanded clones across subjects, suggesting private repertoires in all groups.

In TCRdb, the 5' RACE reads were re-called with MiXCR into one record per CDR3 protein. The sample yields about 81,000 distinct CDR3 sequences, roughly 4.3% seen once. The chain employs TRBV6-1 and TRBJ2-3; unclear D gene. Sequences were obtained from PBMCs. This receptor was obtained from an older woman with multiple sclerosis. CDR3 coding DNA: TGTGCCAGCAGTGAACAGGCGAGGTACACAGATACGCAGTATTTT. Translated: CASSEQARYTDTQYF.